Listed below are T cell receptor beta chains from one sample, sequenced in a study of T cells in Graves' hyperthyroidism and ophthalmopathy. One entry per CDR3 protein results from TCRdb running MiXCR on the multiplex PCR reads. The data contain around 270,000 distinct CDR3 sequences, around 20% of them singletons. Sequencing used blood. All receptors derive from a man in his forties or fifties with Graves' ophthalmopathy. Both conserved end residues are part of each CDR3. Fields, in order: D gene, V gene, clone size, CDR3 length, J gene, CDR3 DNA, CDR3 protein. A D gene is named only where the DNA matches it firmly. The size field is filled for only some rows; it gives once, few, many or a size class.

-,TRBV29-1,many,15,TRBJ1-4,TGCAGTGTCCAGGCAGGGAGGTACGCTAATGAAAAACTGTTTTTT,CSVQAGRYANEKLFF
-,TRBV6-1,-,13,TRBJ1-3,TGTGCCAGCAGTGAATGGTCGGGTCTCCCCATATATTTT,CASSEWSGLPIYF
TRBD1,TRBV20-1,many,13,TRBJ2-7,TGCAGTGCCGATTCGGACAGGGCCTACGAGCAGTACTTC,CSADSDRAYEQYF
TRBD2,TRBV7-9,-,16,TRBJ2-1,TGTGCCAGCAGCATGCTAGCGGGAGGTGCCTTTAATGAGCAGTTCTTC,CASSMLAGGAFNEQFF
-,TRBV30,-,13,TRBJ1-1,TGTGCCTGGAGGGGCGGGTGGCGTCGTCGGGCTTTCTTT,CAWRGGWRRRAFF
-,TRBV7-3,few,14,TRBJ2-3,TGTGCCAGCAGCTCACTAGCAAGCACAGATACGCAGTATTTT,CASSSLASTDTQYF
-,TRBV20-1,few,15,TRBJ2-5,TGCAGTGCTAGAGATAATAATGGGGCGGGGGAGACCCAGTACTTC,CSARDNNGAGETQYF
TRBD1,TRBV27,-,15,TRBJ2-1,TGTGCCAGCAGTTTTGAAGGACAGGGGCTCAATGAGCAGTTCTTC,CASSFEGQGLNEQFF
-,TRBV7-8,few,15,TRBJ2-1,TGTGCCAGCAGCTTAGGCCTGAGCTCCTACAATGAGCAGTTCTTC,CASSLGLSSYNEQFF
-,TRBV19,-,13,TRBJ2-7,TGTGCCAGTAGTCCCCAGAGGCAGGGCGCGCAGTACTTC,CASSPQRQGAQYF
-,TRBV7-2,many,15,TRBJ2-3,TGTGCCAGCAGCCCTGGGGGCGGGGGCACAGATACGCAGTATTTT,CASSPGGGGTDTQYF
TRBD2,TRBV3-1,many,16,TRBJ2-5,TGTGCCAGCAGCCAAGGACCGGGAGGGCCTCAAGAGACCCAGTACTTC,CASSQGPGGPQETQYF